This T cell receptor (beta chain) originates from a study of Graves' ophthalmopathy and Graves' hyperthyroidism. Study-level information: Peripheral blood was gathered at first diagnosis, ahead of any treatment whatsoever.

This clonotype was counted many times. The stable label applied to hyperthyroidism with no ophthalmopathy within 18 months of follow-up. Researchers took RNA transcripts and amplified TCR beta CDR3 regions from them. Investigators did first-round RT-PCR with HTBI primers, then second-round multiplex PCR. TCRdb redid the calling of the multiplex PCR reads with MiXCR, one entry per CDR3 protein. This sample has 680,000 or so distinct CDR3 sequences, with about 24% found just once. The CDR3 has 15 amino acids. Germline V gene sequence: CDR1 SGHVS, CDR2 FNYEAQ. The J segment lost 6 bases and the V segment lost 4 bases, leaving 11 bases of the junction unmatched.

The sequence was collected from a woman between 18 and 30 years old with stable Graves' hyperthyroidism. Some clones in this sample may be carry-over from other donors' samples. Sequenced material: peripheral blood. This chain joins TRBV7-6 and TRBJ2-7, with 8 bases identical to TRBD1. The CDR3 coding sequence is TGTGCCAGCAGCTCGCGACAGGGGTGGACCGGCGAGCAGTACTTC. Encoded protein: CASSSRQGWTGEQYF.